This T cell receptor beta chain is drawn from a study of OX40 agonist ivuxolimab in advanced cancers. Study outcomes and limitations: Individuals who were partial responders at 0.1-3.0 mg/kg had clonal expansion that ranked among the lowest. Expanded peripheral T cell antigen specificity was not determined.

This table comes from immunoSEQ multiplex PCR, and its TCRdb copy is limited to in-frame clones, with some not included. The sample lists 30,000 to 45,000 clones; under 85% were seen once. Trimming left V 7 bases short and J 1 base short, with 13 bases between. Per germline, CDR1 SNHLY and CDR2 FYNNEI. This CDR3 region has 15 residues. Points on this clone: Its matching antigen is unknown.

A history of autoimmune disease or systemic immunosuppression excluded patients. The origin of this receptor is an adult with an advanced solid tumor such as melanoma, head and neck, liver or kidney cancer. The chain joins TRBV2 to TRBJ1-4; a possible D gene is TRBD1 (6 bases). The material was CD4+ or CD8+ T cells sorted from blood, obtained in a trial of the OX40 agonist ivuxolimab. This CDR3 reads CASIQKGETNEKLFF. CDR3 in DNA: TGTGCCAGCATCCAGAAGGGGGAAACTAATGAAAAACTGTTTTTT.